Below are 31 T cell receptor beta chains sequenced from a single sample in a study of STAT5B mutations in CD4+ large granular lymphocyte leukemia. This table comes from immunoSEQ multiplex PCR, and its TCRdb copy is limited to in-frame clones, with some not included. The sample has about 46,000 clones; more than 65% are singletons. The sample consisted of CD4+ T cells from blood buffy coats. Source of these receptors: a human donor in good health.

The chain recombines TRBV5-6 with TRBJ1-1; D is unclear. The CDR3 extends over 13 amino acids. Trimming stripped 0 bases from V and 1 base from J, with 4 bases between. Germline values: CDR1 SGHDT, CDR2 YYEEEE. This chain's CDR3 is CASSLDRNTEAFF. The CDR3 DNA is TGTGCCAGCAGCTTGGACAGGAACACTGAAGCTTTCTTT. The whole variable domain, remainder taken from reference TRBV5-6 and TRBJ1-1, is DAGVTQSPTHLIKTRGQQVTLRCSPKSGHDTVSWYQQALGQGPQFIFQYYEEEERQRGNFPDRFSGHQFPNYSSELNVNALLLGDSALYLCASSLDRNTEAFFGQGTRLTVV.

This clone was seen only a few times. The CDR3 nucleotides read TGTGCCAGCAGCTTGACAGTGGTGTCCTACGAGCAGTACTTC. It codes for CASSLTVVSYEQYF. The rearrangement links TRBV7-8 to TRBJ2-7; weak D call: TRBD1 (5 bases). The germline gives CDR1 SGHVS, CDR2 FQNEAQ. Trimming pared 3 bases from V and 1 base from J, leaving 10 bases between. There are 14 residues in the CDR3.

The J gene is TRBJ2-2, the V gene TRBV5-1; tentative D call: TRBD2 (6 bases). V was shortened by 2 bases and J by 2 bases, with 13 bases between the two germline ends. Germline V gene sequence: CDR1 SGHRS, CDR2 YFSETQ. CDR3 length: 16 residues. The CDR3 DNA sequence: TGCGCCAGCAGCTTTTCGGGACTCACCAACACCGGGGAGCTGTTTTTT. This encodes CASSFSGLTNTGELFF.

The gene calls are TRBV6-1 and TRBJ2-6; D not resolved. This CDR3 contains 15 residues. V was shortened by 6 bases and J by 0 bases, with 9 bases between the two germline ends. Per germline, CDR1 MNHNS and CDR2 SASEGT. This chain's CDR3 is CASRKGNSGANVLTF. CDR3 coding DNA: TGTGCCAGCAGGAAGGGAAACTCTGGGGCCAACGTCCTGACTTTC.

The chain has TRBV15 and TRBJ2-1, with 8 bases that match TRBD2. V shed 3 bases, J shed 0 bases, and the junction held 4 bases outside the gene matches. Germline values: CDR1 LNHNV, CDR2 YYDKDF (reference sequence). The CDR3 loop spans 16 amino acids. The DNA for the CDR3 is TGTGCCACCAGCAGGGGTGGGACTAGCTCCTACAATGAGCAGTTCTTC. Encoded protein: CATSRGGTSSYNEQFF. Supplemented by reference TRBV15 and TRBJ2-1, the full variable domain reads DAMVIQNPRYQVTQFGKPVTLSCSQTLNHNVMYWYQQKSSQAPKLLFHYYDKDFNNEADTPDNFQSRRPNTSFCFLDIRSPGLGDTAMYLCATSRGGTSSYNEQFFGPGTRLTVL.

The chain has TRBV5-1 and TRBJ2-1, with 9 bases identical to TRBD2. Germline CDR1 is SGHRS and CDR2 is YFSETQ. This CDR3 spans 15 amino acids. Trimming at V came to 2 bases and at J to 7 bases, leaving 7 bases not matched to a gene. The CDR3 region has the DNA TGCGCCAGCAGCTTAGCGGGAGGACTCTCTAATGAGCAGTTCTTC. This sequence encodes CASSLAGGLSNEQFF.

V usage is TRBV5-1 and J usage is TRBJ1-2; a possible D gene is TRBD1 (5 bases). The CDR3 is 17 amino acids. V was shortened by 2 bases and J by 4 bases, with 21 bases between the two germline ends. The germline CDR1 and CDR2 sequences are SGHRS and YFSETQ. The DNA for the CDR3 is TGCGCCAGCAGCTTCCCGCAGGGAGGTGCAACTAGCTATGGCTACACCTTC. Protein: CASSFPQGGATSYGYTF.

This chain joins TRBV28 and TRBJ2-7, with 8 nucleotides matching TRBD1. With 6 bases clipped from V and 2 bases from J, the junction kept 12 bases outside the gene matches. The V gene's germline CDR1 is MDHEN and CDR2 SYDVKM. The CDR3 has 16 amino acids. Here the CDR3 reads CASSFTHRDRTYEQYF. CDR3 nucleotide sequence: TGTGCCAGCAGCTTTACTCACCGGGACAGGACCTACGAGCAGTACTTC.

The rearrangement joins TRBV5-1 to TRBJ2-7; 7 positions agree with TRBD1. Trimming cost V 4 bases and J 6 bases; bases outside gene matches: 10. The CDR3 sequence is 14 residues long. The germline V gene encodes CDR1 SGHRS and CDR2 YFSETQ. This chain's CDR3 is CASSPTGMGSEQYF. In nucleotides, the CDR3 is TGCGCCAGCAGCCCGACAGGGATGGGCTCCGAGCAGTACTTC.

The sample holds a few counts of this clone. The CDR3 sequence is CATNSQGLTEAFF. CDR3 sequence (DNA): TGTGCCACCAACTCTCAGGGGCTGACTGAAGCTTTCTTT. The chain uses TRBV25-1 and TRBJ1-1, with D tentatively TRBD1 (6 bases). The CDR3 has 13 residues. Germline lookup yields CDR1 MGHDK and CDR2 SYGVNS. The V gene lost 10 bases and the J gene lost 5 bases, with 17 bases spanning the gap.

The gene calls are TRBV6-1 and TRBJ2-2; 10 nucleotides align to TRBD2. Germline V gene sequence: CDR1 MNHNS, CDR2 SASEGT. The CDR3 is made up of 15 amino acids. J gave up 6 bases and V 6 bases, and 7 bases lay outside the gene matches. The CDR3 DNA is TGTGCCAGCAGCGAAATTGGGACTAGCGCCGGGGAGCTGTTTTTT. Translated: CASSEIGTSAGELFF.

V gene TRBV9 combines with J gene TRBJ1-3; D may be TRBD1 (5 bases). Germline CDR1 is SGDLS and CDR2 is YYNGEE. With 3 bases removed from V and 11 bases from J, the gap between germline ends came to 15 bases. The CDR3 is 13 residues long. In DNA, the CDR3 is TGTGCCAGCAGCGCAAAACAGGATCTAGCCATATATTTT. It codes for CASSAKQDLAIYF.

The rearrangement uses TRBV7-9 and TRBJ2-5, with TRBD2 matching over 10 bases. V shed 3 bases and J 4 bases; nucleotides not matched to a gene: 8. CDR3 length: 16 amino acids. Germline values: CDR1 SEHNR, CDR2 FQNEAQ (reference sequence). CDR3: CASSFAGSGRGETQYF. CDR3 bases: TGTGCCAGCAGCTTCGCAGGGAGCGGGAGGGGAGAGACCCAGTACTTC.

This clone occurred once. The chain employs TRBV7-2 and TRBJ1-2; weak D call: TRBD1 (5 bases). The CDR3 has 13 residues. Germline CDR1 is SGHTA and CDR2 is FQGNSA. With 5 bases removed from V and 4 bases from J, the gap between germline ends came to 11 bases. In DNA form, the CDR3 reads TGTGCCAGCAGCCACTCACAGGTCTATGGCTACACCTTC. This gives the protein CASSHSQVYGYTF.

The rearrangement joins TRBV23-1 to TRBJ1-1, with D perhaps matching TRBD1 (6 bases). TRBV23-1 is identified as an open reading frame with a role that is uncertain. This CDR3 contains 14 residues. V lost 6 bases and J lost 3, with 14 bases in between. The CDR3 sequence is CASSPSGADTEAFF. In nucleotides, the CDR3 is TGCGCCAGCAGCCCCTCGGGGGCGGACACTGAAGCTTTCTTT.

V gene TRBV6-1 combines with J gene TRBJ2-7; TRBD1 aligns across 11 bases. CDR3 length equals 14 residues. Germline loops: CDR1 MNHNS, CDR2 SASEGT. J gave up 2 bases and V 7 bases, and 4 bases lay outside the gene matches. CDR3 DNA sequence: TGTGCCAGCACTCCGGGACAGGGGGCCTACGAGCAGTACTTC. Residues: CASTPGQGAYEQYF.

This clone ranks as medium-sized. The chain joins TRBV5-1 to TRBJ1-1; 10 bases are a match to TRBD1. This CDR3 has 12 residues. Trimming took 5 bases from V and 11 from J; bases not matched to a gene: 6. Germline-derived CDR1 and CDR2 are SGHRS and YFSETQ. The CDR3 protein is CASSYGQGDAFF. In nucleotides, the CDR3 is TGCGCCAGCAGTTATGGACAGGGGGACGCTTTCTTT.

The CDR3 sequence is CASSQGTSGVAGELFF. The CDR3, as DNA: TGTGCCAGCAGCCAAGGGACTAGCGGGGTAGCCGGGGAGCTGTTTTTT. This chain links TRBV4-2 with TRBJ2-2, with 12 positions matching TRBD2. V dropped 1 base and J dropped 6; count of bases not matched to a gene: 3. Germline values: CDR1 LGHNA, CDR2 YNFKEQ. The CDR3 runs 16 residues.

The chain recombines TRBV19 with TRBJ2-6; D gene unclear. Germline loops: CDR1 LNHDA, CDR2 SQIVND (reference sequence). V gave up 1 base and J gave up 2 bases, with 3 bases separating them. This CDR3 contains 14 residues. The CDR3 sequence is CASSIGPGANVLTF. The CDR3 nucleotides read TGTGCCAGTAGTATAGGGCCTGGGGCCAACGTCCTGACTTTC. The full variable domain, in which reference TRBV19 and TRBJ2-6 provide the parts outside the CDR3, is DGGITQSPKYLFRKEGQNVTLSCEQNLNHDAMYWYRQDPGQGLRLIYYSQIVNDFQKGDIAEGYSVSREKKESFPLTVTSAQKNPTAFYLCASSIGPGANVLTFGAGSRLTVL.

The chain employs TRBV7-9 and TRBJ1-1; possibly TRBD1 for D (6 bases). V lost 5 bases and J lost 6, with 16 bases in between. The length of the CDR3 is 14 residues. Per germline, CDR1 SEHNR and CDR2 FQNEAQ (reference sequence). The CDR3 DNA reads as TGTGCCAGCAGCCCGACAGGTACCTTCCCTGAAGCTTTCTTT. This codes for CASSPTGTFPEAFF.

The V and J genes are TRBV5-1 and TRBJ2-5; 9 bases align to TRBD2. CDR3 length equals 16 residues. Germline CDR1 SGHRS, CDR2 YFSETQ. V lost 3 bases and J lost 2; bases outside the gene matches: 8. CDR3 bases: TGCGCCAGCAGCTGGCTCGGCGGGGGGGTACAAGAGACCCAGTACTTC. Translated, it gives CASSWLGGGVQETQYF.

This clone was counted a single time. The gene calls are TRBV21-1 and TRBJ2-5; the D segment call TRBD2 is taken from the table without a DNA check. TRBV21-1 is a pseudogene segment. The CDR3 runs to 14 residues. CDR3 amino acids: CASSKGGSPETQYF. Here the CDR3 DNA reads TGTGCCAGCAGCAAGGGGGGTAGTCCGGAGACCCAGTACTTC.

V gene TRBV13 combines with J gene TRBJ1-6, with 7 bases fitting TRBD1. Germline CDR1 PRHDT, CDR2 FYEKMQ (reference sequence). After removal of 5 bases from V and 3 bases from J, the junction contained 10 bases not matched to a gene. This CDR3 spans 17 amino acids. CDR3 sequence (DNA): TGTGCCAGCAGCATCTCGACAGGGCGAAGCTATAATTCACCCCTCCACTTT. Protein: CASSISTGRSYNSPLHF.

The J gene is TRBJ2-3, the V gene TRBV7-6; D unclear. The CDR3 runs to 11 residues. CDR1 is SGHVS and CDR2 is FNYEAQ in the germline V gene. Trimming removed 11 bases from V and 5 bases from J, with 11 bases in between. The CDR3 bases are TGTGCCGTCCGGTTGGGAGATACGCAGTATTTT. Amino acids: CAVRLGDTQYF. The full variable domain, in which reference TRBV7-6 and TRBJ2-3 provide the parts outside the CDR3, is GAGVSQSPRYKVTKRGQDVALRCDPISGHVSLYWYRQALGQGPEFLTYFNYEAQQDKSGLPNDRFSAERPEGSISTLTIQRTEQRDSAMYRCAVRLGDTQYFGPGTRLTVL.

This rearrangement joins TRBV5-4 to TRBJ2-1; TRBD1 agrees at 7 bases. Germline V gene sequence: CDR1 SGHNT, CDR2 YYREEE (reference sequence). The CDR3 has 14 residues. J was trimmed by 12 bases and V by 0 bases; bases with no gene match: 9. CDR3 sequence (DNA): TGTGCCAGCAGCTTGGAGGACAGGAGTATAGGGCAGTTCTTC. It encodes CASSLEDRSIGQFF.

The gene calls are TRBV30 and TRBJ1-4; D uncertain. V shed 1 base and J shed 7 bases, with 7 bases lying between them. Germline lookup yields CDR1 GTSNPN and CDR2 SVGIG (reference sequence). The CDR3 is 12 amino acids. The CDR3 loop reads CAWSAGREKLFF. CDR3 sequence (DNA): TGTGCCTGGAGTGCCGGACGTGAAAAACTGTTTTTT.

The chain couples TRBV19 to TRBJ2-1; TRBD1 matches at 9 bases. Germline V CDR1 and CDR2: LNHDA, SQIVND (reference sequence). Trimming cost V 3 bases and J 6 bases; bases outside gene matches: 9. This CDR3 has 16 residues. The CDR3 coding sequence is TGTGCCAGTAGTATTATCGGGACAGGGTCTGGCAATGAGCAGTTCTTC. This translates into CASSIIGTGSGNEQFF.

The V call is TRBV19, the J call TRBJ1-2; D is possibly TRBD1 (5 bases). Germline CDR1 is LNHDA and CDR2 is SQIVND (reference sequence). The V end was cut by 5 bases, the J end by 8 bases, with 12 bases between. The CDR3 contains 12 residues. In nucleotides, the CDR3 is TGTGCCAGTAGTCGAGGGGATAGCGGCTACACCTTC. The encoded protein is CASSRGDSGYTF.

This sequence joins TRBV27 and TRBJ2-2; D tentatively fits TRBD1 or TRBD2 (5 bases each). Trimming removed 5 bases from V and 0 bases from J, with 19 bases in between. The CDR3 is 18 residues long. Germline CDR1 MNHEY, CDR2 SMNVEV (reference sequence). DNA for the CDR3: TGTGCCAGCAGTAGAGGGGTTGTAGCGATCGCGAACACCGGGGAGCTGTTTTTT. This codes for CASSRGVVAIANTGELFF.

This sequence joins TRBV6-1 and TRBJ2-3, with 7 bases matching TRBD1. Germline V gene data show CDR1 as MNHNS and CDR2 as SASEGT. This CDR3 contains 14 residues. V trimming: 6 bases; J trimming: 0 bases; junction bases outside the gene matches: 3. CDR3 region: CASSRDRSTDTQYF. Written as DNA, the CDR3 is TGTGCCAGCAGCCGGGACAGAAGCACAGATACGCAGTATTTT.

This chain links TRBV5-1 with TRBJ2-7, with 14 nucleotides matching TRBD2. The CDR3 contains 17 residues. From germline, CDR1 is SGHRS and CDR2 YFSETQ. With 1 base clipped from V and 4 bases from J, the junction kept 7 bases outside the gene matches. DNA of the CDR3: TGCGCCAGCAGCTTGAGGCCCAGACTAGCGGGAGGGTACGAGCAGTACTTC. Protein: CASSLRPRLAGGYEQYF.